The 24 T cell receptor beta chains reported below all come from one sample, sequenced in a study of blood T cell repertoires in COVID-19. Some clones are missing from TCRdb's copy, which holds only in-frame ones; the method was immunoSEQ multiplex PCR. The sample carries about 120,000 clones, roughly nine tenths recorded once. Sequencing used peripheral blood. The receptors here all came from a man between 65 and 85 years old who had recovered from COVID-19.

This clone has just a few counts. CDR3 in amino acids: CSATDRGQETQYF. The DNA of the CDR3 is TGCAGTGCTACTGACAGGGGCCAAGAGACCCAGTACTTC. The chain uses TRBV20-1 and TRBJ2-5; TRBD1 aligns across 8 bases. The V and J ends lost 4 bases and 1 base, in that order; junction bases with no gene match: 2. Germline CDR1 is DFQATT and CDR2 is SNEGSKA (reference sequence). This CDR3 is 13 amino acids long.

The chain uses TRBV9 and TRBJ2-6, with TRBD1 matching over 8 bases. Looked up from germline, CDR1 is SGDLS and CDR2 is YYNGEE. The CDR3 totals 20 residues. The V gene end was trimmed by 0 bases and the J gene end by 2 bases; junction bases not matched to a gene: 13. This chain's CDR3 is CASSVGISAGGVAGANVLTF. The CDR3 DNA sequence: TGTGCCAGCAGCGTAGGTATCTCGGCAGGGGGCGTAGCTGGGGCCAACGTCCTGACTTTC.

The rearrangement joins TRBV7-3 to TRBJ2-2; 7 positions match TRBD1. V lost 4 bases, J lost 5 bases, and 13 bases stayed unmatched. CDR3 length: 17 residues. The V gene's germline CDR1 is SGHTA and CDR2 FQGTGA. The CDR3 DNA follows: TGTGCCAGCAGCTCCCGCGCGAGGGGGCAGGGGACCGGGGAGCTGTTTTTT. Its translation is CASSSRARGQGTGELFF.

The chain couples TRBV5-1 to TRBJ1-1; 9 nucleotides align to TRBD1. Germline lookup yields CDR1 SGHRS and CDR2 YFSETQ. The trim removed 1 base at V and 0 bases at J, leaving 16 bases unmatched. The CDR3 has 20 residues. The CDR3 nucleotides are TGCGCCAGCAGCTTGTTGATCAGACAGGGGGAGGGTGGAGTGAACACTGAAGCTTTCTTT. Protein sequence: CASSLLIRQGEGGVNTEAFF.

This clone occurred a few times. The V and J genes are TRBV6-2 or TRBV6-3 and TRBJ2-2; D may be TRBD1 (6 bases). The V end lost 5 bases, the J end lost 7 bases, and 8 bases lay between the germline ends. The CDR3 consists of 12 residues. Germline CDR1 reads MNHEY; CDR2 reads SVGEGT. The DNA of the CDR3 is TGTGCCAGCAGTGGGGACATCGGGGAGCTGTTTTTT. Protein product: CASSGDIGELFF.

The V call is TRBV5-4, the J call TRBJ2-5, with 14 positions matching TRBD2. The trim removed 2 bases at V and 2 bases at J, leaving 5 bases unmatched. From germline, CDR1 is SGHNT and CDR2 YYREEE (reference sequence). CDR3 length equals 17 residues. The CDR3 protein is CASSFEGLAGAQETQYF. In DNA form, the CDR3 reads TGTGCCAGCAGCTTTGAGGGACTAGCGGGGGCTCAAGAGACCCAGTACTTC.

This chain joins TRBV7-6 and TRBJ1-4; D perhaps matches TRBD1 (6 bases). Trimming pared 1 base from V and 8 bases from J, leaving 14 bases between. CDR1 is SGHVS, CDR2 FNYEAQ, per germline. This CDR3 is built from 15 residues. This CDR3 reads CASSLGQGPREKLFF. The CDR3 DNA reads as TGTGCCAGCAGCTTAGGGCAGGGGCCTCGGGAAAAACTGTTTTTT.

V usage is TRBV18 and J usage is TRBJ1-5, with no clear D. V gave up 4 bases and J gave up 9 bases, with 16 bases separating them. The CDR3 loop spans 14 amino acids. CDR1 and CDR2 (germline): KGHSH, LQKENI. The DNA of the CDR3 is TGTGCCAGCTCACGAGAACCTCAGGAAGGGCCCCAGCATTTT. Its protein product is CASSREPQEGPQHF.

This clone appeared a single time. This sequence joins TRBV5-1 and TRBJ2-7; 11 bases are a match to TRBD1. The J segment lost 4 bases and the V segment lost 4 bases, leaving 7 bases of the junction unmatched. The CDR3 totals 15 residues. The germline gives CDR1 SGHRS, CDR2 YFSETQ. The CDR3 bases are TGCGCCAGCAGCCCTGGGACAGGGGGAGAGTACGAGCAGTACTTC. Translated, it gives CASSPGTGGEYEQYF.

This clone has only a few counts. The chain uses TRBV11-3 and TRBJ2-1, with D uncertain. Germline CDR1 SGHNT, CDR2 YENEEA. V was trimmed by 0 bases and J by 4 bases, leaving 4 bases between them. The CDR3 totals 13 residues. The CDR3 sequence: CASSLDRYNEQFF. DNA of the CDR3: TGTGCCAGCAGCTTAGATCGTTACAATGAGCAGTTCTTC.

V is TRBV7-9 and J is TRBJ2-3; the match to TRBD2 covers 8 bases. This CDR3 spans 17 amino acids. The trim removed 0 bases at V and 6 bases at J, leaving 11 bases unmatched. Germline lookup yields CDR1 SEHNR and CDR2 FQNEAQ (reference sequence). CDR3 in DNA: TGTGCCAGCAGCTTAGCGAGGCGGGGGGCATCTGGGGATACGCAGTATTTT. Its protein is CASSLARRGASGDTQYF.

This chain joins TRBV5-5 and TRBJ1-1; 8 bases fit TRBD1. The CDR3 is 16 residues long. Germline trimming cut 0 bases from V and 8 bases from J; bases unmatched to any gene: 12. Looked up from germline, CDR1 is SGHKS and CDR2 is YYEKEE (reference sequence). The CDR3 loop is CASSLVGQVGFMEAFF. CDR3 DNA sequence: TGTGCCAGCAGCTTGGTGGGACAGGTAGGCTTTATGGAAGCTTTCTTT.

The table lists this clone with a count of one. This chain links TRBV28 with TRBJ1-1, with 8 bases lining up with TRBD1. The CDR3 extends over 12 amino acids. After removal of 5 bases from V and 11 bases from J, the junction contained 7 bases not matched to a gene. Looked up from germline, CDR1 is MDHEN and CDR2 is SYDVKM. CDR3 DNA sequence: TGTGCCAGCAGTGAAGGACAGGGTGATGCTTTCTTT. Amino acids: CASSEGQGDAFF.

This chain joins TRBV12-3 or TRBV12-4 and TRBJ2-7; D uncertain. V was trimmed by 2 bases and J by 6 bases, leaving 11 bases between them. The CDR3 has 13 residues. The CDR3 sequence: CASSLRRRGEQYF. Here the CDR3 DNA reads TGTGCCAGCAGTTTACGGCGGAGAGGCGAGCAGTACTTC.

There are a few counts of this clone. The rearrangement joins TRBV9 to TRBJ1-2; 10 nucleotides line up with TRBD1. V lost 3 bases to trimming and J lost 2 bases; unmatched junction nucleotides: 1. The CDR3 has 14 residues. Germline V CDR1 and CDR2: SGDLS, YYNGEE. In nucleotides, the CDR3 is TGTGCCAGCAGCGCGACAGGGGGCAACTATGGCTACACCTTC. The encoded protein is CASSATGGNYGYTF.

V and J are TRBV9 and TRBJ1-2; 7 positions agree with TRBD1. After removal of 0 bases from V and 5 bases from J, the junction contained 10 bases not matched to a gene. The germline V gene has CDR1 SGDLS and CDR2 YYNGEE. The CDR3 contains 16 residues. The CDR3 sequence: CASSVGGTGVLYGYTF. CDR3 bases: TGTGCCAGCAGCGTAGGAGGCACAGGGGTACTATATGGCTACACCTTC. Full variable domain (outside the CDR3, taken from reference TRBV9 and TRBJ1-2): DSGVTQTPKHLITATGQRVTLRCSPRSGDLSVYWYQQSLDQGLQFLIQYYNGEERAKGNILERFSAQQFPDLHSELNLSSLELGDSALYFCASSVGGTGVLYGYTFGSGTRLTVV.

The CDR3 loop is CALEGGAGQPQHF. In DNA, the CDR3 is TGTGCCCTCGAGGGGGGGGCAGGTCAGCCCCAGCATTTT. The V call is TRBV30, the J call TRBJ1-5; possible D gene TRBD1, 6 bases. The V end lost 8 bases, the J end lost 6 bases, and 17 bases lay between the germline ends. The germline V gene encodes CDR1 GTSNPN and CDR2 SVGIG (reference sequence). The CDR3 sequence is 13 residues long.

V and J are TRBV6-6 and TRBJ1-4, with 9 bases matching TRBD1. V lost 6 bases, J lost 7 bases, and 9 bases stayed unmatched. Germline V gene data show CDR1 as MNHNY and CDR2 as SVGAGI (reference sequence). The CDR3 loop spans 15 amino acids. This chain's CDR3 is CASRGQGKSGEKLFF. In DNA form, the CDR3 reads TGTGCCAGCAGGGGACAGGGCAAGAGTGGTGAAAAACTGTTTTTT.

The V gene is TRBV18, the J gene TRBJ1-1; TRBD1 agrees at 7 bases. Losses at the gene ends were 3 bases for V and 2 bases for J; bases not matched to a gene: 9. The CDR3 has 16 amino acids. Germline loops: CDR1 KGHSH, CDR2 LQKENI. CDR3 in amino acids: CASSPLLGQVNTEAFF. Written as DNA, the CDR3 is TGTGCCAGCTCACCCCTACTAGGACAGGTTAACACTGAAGCTTTCTTT.

The chain has TRBV7-9 and TRBJ2-3; the match to TRBD2 covers 13 bases. Germline trimming cut 7 bases from V and 1 base from J; bases unmatched to any gene: 5. The CDR3 runs to 16 residues. Germline CDR1 is SEHNR and CDR2 is FQNEAQ (reference sequence). For the CDR3, the DNA is TGTGCCAGCAACCAACTAGCGGGAGGGGGCACAGATACGCAGTATTTT. It specifies CASNQLAGGGTDTQYF.

The gene calls are TRBV7-2 and TRBJ2-1; the D gene is possibly TRBD2 (6 bases). CDR1 and CDR2 (germline): SGHTA, FQGNSA. The CDR3 totals 15 residues. The V gene lost 4 bases and the J gene lost 2 bases, with 12 bases spanning the gap. DNA of the CDR3: TGTGCCAGCAGCTGGGGACTCCCCACCTACAATGAGCAGTTCTTC. Translated: CASSWGLPTYNEQFF.

The chain recombines TRBV6-2 or TRBV6-3 with TRBJ2-3, with unresolved D. The CDR3 extends over 12 amino acids. The ends were cut back, 5 bases at V and 5 bases at J, with 8 bases in the middle. Germline CDR1 is MNHEY and CDR2 is SVGEGT. Written as DNA, the CDR3 is TGTGCCAGCAGTCCCTCGCGAGATACGCAGTATTTT. It yields the protein CASSPSRDTQYF.

The count of this clone is one. V gene TRBV9 combines with J gene TRBJ2-2; maybe TRBD2 (6 bases). CDR1 and CDR2 (germline): SGDLS, YYNGEE. The CDR3 loop spans 14 amino acids. V gave up 3 bases and J gave up 1 base, with 7 bases separating them. Here the CDR3 reads CASSAGLNTGELFF. In DNA, the CDR3 is TGTGCCAGCAGCGCGGGACTGAACACCGGGGAGCTGTTTTTT.

The chain links TRBV7-6 to TRBJ1-1; weak D call: TRBD1 (5 bases). V lost 1 base to trimming and J lost 0 bases, with 9 bases between them. Germline CDR1 SGHVS, CDR2 FNYEAQ. This CDR3 is built from 15 residues. CDR3 sequence: CASSLGGVMNTEAFF. The DNA for the CDR3 is TGTGCCAGCAGCTTAGGGGGGGTCATGAACACTGAAGCTTTCTTT. Variable domain in full (rest from reference TRBV7-6 and TRBJ1-1): GAGVSQSPRYKVTKRGQDVALRCDPISGHVSLYWYRQALGQGPEFLTYFNYEAQQDKSGLPNDRFSAERPEGSISTLTIQRTEQRDSAMYRCASSLGGVMNTEAFFGQGTRLTVV.